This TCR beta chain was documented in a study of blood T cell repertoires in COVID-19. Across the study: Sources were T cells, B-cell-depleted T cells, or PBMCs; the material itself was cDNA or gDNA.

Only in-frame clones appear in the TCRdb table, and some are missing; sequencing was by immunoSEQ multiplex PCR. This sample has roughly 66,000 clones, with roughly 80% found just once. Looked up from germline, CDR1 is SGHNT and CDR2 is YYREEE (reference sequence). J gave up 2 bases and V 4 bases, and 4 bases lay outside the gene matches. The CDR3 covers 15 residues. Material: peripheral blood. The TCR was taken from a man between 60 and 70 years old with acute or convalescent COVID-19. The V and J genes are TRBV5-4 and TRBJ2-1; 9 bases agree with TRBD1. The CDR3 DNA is TGTGCCAGCAGCAAGACAGGGGGAACCTACAATGAGCAGTTCTTC. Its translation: CASSKTGGTYNEQFF. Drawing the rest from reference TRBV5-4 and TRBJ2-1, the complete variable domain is ETGVTQSPTHLIKTRGQQVTLRCSSQSGHNTVSWYQQALGQGPQFIFQYYREEENGRGNFPPRFSGLQFPNYSSELNVNALELDDSALYLCASSKTGGTYNEQFFGPGTRLTVL.